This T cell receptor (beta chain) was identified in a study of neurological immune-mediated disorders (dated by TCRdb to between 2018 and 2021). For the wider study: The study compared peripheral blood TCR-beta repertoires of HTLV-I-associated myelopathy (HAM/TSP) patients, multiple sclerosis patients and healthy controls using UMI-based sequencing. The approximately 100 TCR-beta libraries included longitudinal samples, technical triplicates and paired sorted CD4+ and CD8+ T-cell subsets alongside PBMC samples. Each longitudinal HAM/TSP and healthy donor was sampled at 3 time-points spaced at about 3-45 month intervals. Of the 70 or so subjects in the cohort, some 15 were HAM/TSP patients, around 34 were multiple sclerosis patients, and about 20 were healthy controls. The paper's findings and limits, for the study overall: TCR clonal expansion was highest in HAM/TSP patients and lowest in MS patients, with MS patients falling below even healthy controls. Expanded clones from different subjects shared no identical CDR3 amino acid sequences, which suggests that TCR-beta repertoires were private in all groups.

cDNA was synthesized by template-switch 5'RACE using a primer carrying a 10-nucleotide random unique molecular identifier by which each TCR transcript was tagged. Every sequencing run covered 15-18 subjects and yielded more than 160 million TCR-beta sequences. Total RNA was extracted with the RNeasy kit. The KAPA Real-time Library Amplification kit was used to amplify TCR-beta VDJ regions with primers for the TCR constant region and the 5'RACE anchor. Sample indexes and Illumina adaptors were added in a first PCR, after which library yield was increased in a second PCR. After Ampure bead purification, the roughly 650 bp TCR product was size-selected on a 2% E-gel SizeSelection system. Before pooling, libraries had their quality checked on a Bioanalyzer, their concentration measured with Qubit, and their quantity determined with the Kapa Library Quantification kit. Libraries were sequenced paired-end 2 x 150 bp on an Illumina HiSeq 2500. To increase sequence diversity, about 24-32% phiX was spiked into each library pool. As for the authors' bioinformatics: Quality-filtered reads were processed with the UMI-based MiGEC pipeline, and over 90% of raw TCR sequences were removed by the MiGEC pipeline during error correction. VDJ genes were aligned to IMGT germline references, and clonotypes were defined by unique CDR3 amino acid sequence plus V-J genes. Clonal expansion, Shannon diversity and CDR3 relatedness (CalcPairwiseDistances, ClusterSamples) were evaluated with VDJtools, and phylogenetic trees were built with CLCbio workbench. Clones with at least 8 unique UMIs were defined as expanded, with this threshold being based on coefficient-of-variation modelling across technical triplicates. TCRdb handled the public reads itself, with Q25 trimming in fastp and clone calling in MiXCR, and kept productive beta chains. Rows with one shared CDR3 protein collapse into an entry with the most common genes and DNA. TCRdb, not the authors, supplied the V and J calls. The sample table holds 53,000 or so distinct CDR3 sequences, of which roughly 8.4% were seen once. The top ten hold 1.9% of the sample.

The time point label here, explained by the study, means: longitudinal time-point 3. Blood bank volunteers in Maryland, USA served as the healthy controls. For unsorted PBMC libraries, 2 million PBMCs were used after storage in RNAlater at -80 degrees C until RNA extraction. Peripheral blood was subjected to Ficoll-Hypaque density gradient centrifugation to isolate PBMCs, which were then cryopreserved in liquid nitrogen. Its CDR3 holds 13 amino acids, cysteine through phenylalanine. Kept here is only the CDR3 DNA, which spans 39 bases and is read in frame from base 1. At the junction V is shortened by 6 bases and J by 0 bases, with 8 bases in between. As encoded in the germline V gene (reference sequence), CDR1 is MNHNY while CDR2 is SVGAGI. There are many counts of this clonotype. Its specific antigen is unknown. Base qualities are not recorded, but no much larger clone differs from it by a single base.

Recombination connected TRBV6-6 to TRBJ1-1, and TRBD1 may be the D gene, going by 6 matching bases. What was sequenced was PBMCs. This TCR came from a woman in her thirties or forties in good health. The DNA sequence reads TGTGCCAGCAGAGGGGGTCTGAACACTGAAGCTTTCTTT. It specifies CASRGGLNTEAFF.